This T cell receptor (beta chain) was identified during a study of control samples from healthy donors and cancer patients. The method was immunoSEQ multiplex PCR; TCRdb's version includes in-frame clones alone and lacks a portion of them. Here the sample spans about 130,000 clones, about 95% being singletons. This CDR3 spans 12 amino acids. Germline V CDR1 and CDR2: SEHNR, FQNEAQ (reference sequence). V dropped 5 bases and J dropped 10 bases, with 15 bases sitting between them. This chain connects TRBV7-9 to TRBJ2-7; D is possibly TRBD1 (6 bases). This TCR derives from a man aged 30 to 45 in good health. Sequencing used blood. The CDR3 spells CASSTYGQLQYF. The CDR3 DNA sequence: TGTGCCAGCAGCACCTATGGACAGCTCCAGTACTTC.